This T cell receptor (beta chain) was retrieved from a study of OX40 agonist ivuxolimab in advanced cancers. Notes on the research overall: Ivuxolimab was an agonistic, fully human IgG2 monoclonal antibody directed against OX40 (CD134), a costimulatory receptor. Among the roughly 54 dose-escalation patients, roughly 20 had hepatocellular carcinoma, some 15 melanoma, 9 renal cell carcinoma and 9 head and neck cancer. Partial responses occurred in three dose-escalation patients, of whom one had hepatocellular carcinoma and two had cutaneous melanoma. The point of sequencing TCRbeta in the periphery was to test whether ivuxolimab changed TCR sequence diversity and drove clonal T-cell expansion. Intravenous ivuxolimab was administered to patients every 2 weeks at six dose levels: 0.01, 0.1, 0.3, 1.5, 3 and 10 mg/kg. Patients were allowed to have had prior anti-PD-1, anti-PD-L1 or anti-CTLA-4 therapy, and approximately 40% of the dose-escalation patients had previously received checkpoint inhibitors. A male proportion of almost 85% and a mean age of 60 years, ranging from roughly 20 to 80, were recorded for the dose-escalation cohort. The monotherapy dose-escalation portion (N of about 57 patients) of the phase I ivuxolimab trial is reported in the paper. Study-wide findings and limitations: At doses from 0.1 to 3.0 mg/kg, clonal expansion was seen in both CD4+ and CD8+ blood T cells between baseline and week 6. Low levels of normalized T-cell clonal expansion were also seen in some patients who did not respond. After ivuxolimab, expanded clones were on average more numerous among CD8+ T cells than among CD4+ T cells. The antigen specificity of the clonally expanded peripheral T cells was not determined. Partial responders in the 0.1-3.0 mg/kg groups had among the lowest normalized peripheral clonal expansion, especially among CD8+ T cells.

The trial excluded patients who had a history of autoimmune disease or were on systemic immunosuppression. Peripheral blood for TCR sequencing was collected from all dose cohorts at baseline, on cycle 4 day 1, and on cycle 7 day 1. Samples came from an open-label, multicenter, first-in-human phase I dose-escalation trial of ivuxolimab. The trial enrolled adults with locally advanced or metastatic head and neck squamous cell, hepatocellular, melanoma or renal cell carcinoma. Before TCR sequencing, CD4+ and CD8+ T cells were separately sorted from peripheral blood. Genomic DNA was extracted from sorted cells for sequencing of the TCRbeta CDR3 region. The immunoSEQ Assay was used to sequence the TCRbeta CDR3 regions. TCRdb re-hosts the immuneACCESS table, in-frame sequences only. Its copies lack some clones; in the studies checked, an unresolved V gene accounts for under half of them, and the cause for the rest is not known. The sample table shows about 70,000 clones, and roughly 81% are seen once. The top ten clones comprise 5% of the sample.

CDR1 and CDR2, per the germline V gene (reference sequence), are LNHDA and SQIVND. From the cysteine up to the phenylalanine, the CDR3 has a length of 14 residues. The retained sequence is limited to the CDR3, 42 bases, with the frame set at the first base. V is shortened by 7 bases, J by 6 bases, and the region joining them spans 17 bases. This clone occurred a few times. Which antigen it targets is not known. Base qualities are not provided; no much larger clone lies one nucleotide away. The sample in question was CD4+ or CD8+ T cells sorted from blood, obtained in a trial of the OX40 agonist ivuxolimab. The source is an adult with an advanced solid tumor such as melanoma, head and neck, liver or kidney cancer. The chain couples TRBV19 to TRBJ2-3, with the D gene too uncertain to name. The DNA sequence reads TGTGCCAGTATCGGGTCTGGTTTCTCCGATACGCAGTATTTT. Translated, it gives CASIGSGFSDTQYF.